Below are 11 T cell receptor beta chains sequenced from a single sample in a study of blood T cells in healthy people across ages. A second 7 to 11 cycle PCR used barcoded and J-beta primers. Each CDR3 protein gets one entry after TCRdb re-called the 5' RACE reads with MiXCR. The table lists over 600,000 distinct CDR3 sequences, around 50% of them singletons. The specimen was blood. These receptors originate from a man aged 40-50 years in good health.

This rearrangement joins TRBV7-8 to TRBJ2-3; 7 nucleotides match TRBD2. Trimming at V came to 4 bases and at J to 2 bases, leaving 9 bases not matched to a gene. Per germline, CDR1 SGHVS and CDR2 FQNEAQ. CDR3 length: 16 amino acids. CDR3 protein: CASSSLGGGPTDTQYF. CDR3 in DNA: TGTGCCAGCAGCTCATTGGGGGGAGGGCCCACAGATACGCAGTATTTT.

This sequence joins TRBV2 and TRBJ2-5; TRBD2 agrees at 12 bases. CDR3 length equals 16 residues. Germline assignment: CDR1 SNHLY and CDR2 FYNNEI. V lost 5 bases and J lost 3; bases outside the gene matches: 7. DNA for the CDR3: TGTGCCAGCAGTTGGACTAGCGGGGAACAAAAAGAGACCCAGTACTTC. It encodes CASSWTSGEQKETQYF.

This clonotype was counted between two and nine times. The rearrangement joins TRBV21-1 to TRBJ2-1; the DNA was not used to check the table's D call, TRBD1. TRBV21-1 is a pseudogene segment. The CDR3 runs 18 residues. The CDR3 here is CASSKDKIPVRFYNEQFF. CDR3 bases: TGTGCCAGCAGCAAAGATAAGATCCCGGTGCGGTTTTACAATGAGCAGTTCTTC.

The genes are TRBV30 and TRBJ1-2; D gene uncertain. This CDR3 spans 15 amino acids. Trimming removed 0 bases at V and 8 bases at J, with 19 bases between. Germline CDR1 reads GTSNPN; CDR2 reads SVGIG (reference sequence). CDR3 in amino acids: CAWSVSGLLGSGYTF. DNA of the CDR3: TGTGCCTGGAGTGTATCTGGGCTCCTAGGAAGCGGCTACACCTTC.

This clonotype was seen a handful of times. The CDR3 DNA reads TGTGCCAGCAGCCCGACAGGGGTTCGGAGTAACTATGGCTACACCTTC. Translated, it gives CASSPTGVRSNYGYTF. This chain connects TRBV4-2 to TRBJ1-2, with 8 bases fitting TRBD1. V lost 4 bases and J lost 1; bases outside the gene matches: 8. Germline V gives CDR1 LGHNA, CDR2 YNFKEQ. The CDR3 totals 16 residues.

This clonotype was seen a few times. The chain has TRBV10-3 and TRBJ2-3, with 8 bases matching TRBD2. V trimming: 7 bases; J trimming: 5 bases; junction bases outside the gene matches: 5. The CDR3 sequence is 13 residues long. The germline V gene has CDR1 ENHRY and CDR2 SYGVKD. The CDR3 DNA sequence: TGTGCCATCACAGCGGGAGACGAAGATACGCAGTATTTT. Its translation is CAITAGDEDTQYF.

The V gene is TRBV2, the J gene TRBJ1-2; a weak D match, TRBD1 (6 bases). Germline V gene lookup returns CDR1 SNHLY and CDR2 FYNNEI. The length of the CDR3 is 13 residues. V dropped 9 bases and J dropped 4 bases, with 15 bases sitting between them. The CDR3 spells CASSPGAAYGYTF. The CDR3 DNA is TGTGCCAGTAGCCCGGGGGCGGCCTATGGCTACACCTTC.

Only a few counts were recorded for this clonotype. This chain uses TRBV3-1 with TRBJ1-2; TRBD1 matches 8 bases. Germline CDR1 reads LGHDT; CDR2 reads YNNKEL (reference sequence). The length of the CDR3 is 13 residues. The junction had 5 bases not matched to a gene; V was cut back by 4 bases and J by 7 bases. The CDR3 nucleotides are TGTGCCAGCAGCCGAGGACAGGGATGTGGCTACACCTTC. This gives the protein CASSRGQGCGYTF.

On this clonotype: A much larger clone lies a single base off, so this may be a read error. The chain links TRBV7-8 to TRBJ2-7; either TRBD1 or TRBD2 may supply D (5 bases each). With 7 bases removed from V and 4 bases from J, the gap between germline ends came to 17 bases. The CDR3 extends over 14 amino acids. CDR1 is SGHVS, CDR2 FQNEAQ, per germline. Written as DNA, the CDR3 is TGTGCCAGCACCTTGGGCAGGGAGACGTACGAGCAGTACTTC. It encodes CASTLGRETYEQYF.

This chain links TRBV20-1 with TRBJ1-6, with TRBD1 as a possible D gene (5 bases). Germline V gene data show CDR1 as DFQATT and CDR2 as SNEGSKA (reference sequence). V lost 1 base, J lost 7 bases, and 14 bases lay in between. The CDR3 spans 15 residues. Written as DNA, the CDR3 is TGCAGTGCTAGAGGGCAGGGTGAAATAAATTCACCCCTCCACTTT. Encoded protein: CSARGQGEINSPLHF.

This sequence joins TRBV11-2 and TRBJ2-3, with 8 bases that match TRBD2. This CDR3 spans 16 amino acids. CDR1 is SGHAT and CDR2 is FQNNGV in the germline V gene. The trim removed 4 bases at V and 4 bases at J, leaving 10 bases unmatched. CDR3 sequence: CASSSHTSGPSDTQYF. Here the CDR3 DNA reads TGTGCCAGCAGCTCGCACACTAGCGGACCTTCAGATACGCAGTATTTT.